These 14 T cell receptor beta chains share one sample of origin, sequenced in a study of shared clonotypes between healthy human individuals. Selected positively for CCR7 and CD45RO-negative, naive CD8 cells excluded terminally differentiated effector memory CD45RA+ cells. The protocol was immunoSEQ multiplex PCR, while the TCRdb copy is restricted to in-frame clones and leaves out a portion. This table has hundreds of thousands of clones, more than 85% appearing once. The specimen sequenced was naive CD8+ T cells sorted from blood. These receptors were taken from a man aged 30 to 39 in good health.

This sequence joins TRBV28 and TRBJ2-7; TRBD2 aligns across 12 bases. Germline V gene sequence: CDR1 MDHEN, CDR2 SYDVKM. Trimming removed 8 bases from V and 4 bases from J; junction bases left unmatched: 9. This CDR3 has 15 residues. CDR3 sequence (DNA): TGTGCCAGCCTTTCAAGACTAGCGGGAGTATACGAGCAGTACTTC. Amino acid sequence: CASLSRLAGVYEQYF. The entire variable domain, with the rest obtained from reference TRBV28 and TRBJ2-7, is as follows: DVKVTQSSRYLVKRTGEKVFLECVQDMDHENMFWYRQDPGLGLRLIYFSYDVKMKEKGDIPEGYSVSREKKERFSLILESASTNQTSMYLCASLSRLAGVYEQYFGPGTRLTVT.

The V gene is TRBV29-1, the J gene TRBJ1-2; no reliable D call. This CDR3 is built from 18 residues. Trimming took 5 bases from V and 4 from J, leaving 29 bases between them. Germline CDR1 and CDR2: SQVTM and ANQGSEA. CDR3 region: CSVSLIREVPSMTYGYTF. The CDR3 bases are TGCAGCGTTTCCCTCATCCGGGAAGTACCATCGATGACCTATGGCTACACCTTC.

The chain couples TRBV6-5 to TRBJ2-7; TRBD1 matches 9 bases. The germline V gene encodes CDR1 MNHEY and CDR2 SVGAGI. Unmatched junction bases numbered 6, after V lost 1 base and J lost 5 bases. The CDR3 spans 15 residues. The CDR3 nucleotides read TGTGCCAGCAGTTACTTGGGACAGGGTATCGACGAGCAGTACTTC. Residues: CASSYLGQGIDEQYF.

The CDR3 loop is CASSKSDTQYF. The CDR3, as DNA: TGCGCCAGCAGCAAGTCCGATACGCAGTATTTT. This sequence joins TRBV5-1 and TRBJ2-3; D gene unclear. V was shortened by 4 bases and J by 6 bases, with 6 bases between the two germline ends. The germline V gene encodes CDR1 SGHRS and CDR2 YFSETQ. The CDR3 has 11 residues.

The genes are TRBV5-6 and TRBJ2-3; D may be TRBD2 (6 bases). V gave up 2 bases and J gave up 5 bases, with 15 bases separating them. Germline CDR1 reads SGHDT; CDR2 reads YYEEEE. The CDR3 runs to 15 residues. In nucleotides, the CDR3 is TGTGCCAGCAGCTTCCCTAGCGAGTCAGGAGATACGCAGTATTTT. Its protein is CASSFPSESGDTQYF.

The CDR3 spells CASSSTGLGYTF. DNA of the CDR3: TGTGCCAGCAGTTCCACAGGGTTGGGCTACACCTTC. V usage is TRBV6-5 and J usage is TRBJ1-2, with D tentatively TRBD1 (6 bases). V shed 4 bases and J shed 8 bases, with 11 bases lying between them. CDR1 MNHEY and CDR2 SVGAGI come from the germline V gene. The CDR3 extends over 12 amino acids.

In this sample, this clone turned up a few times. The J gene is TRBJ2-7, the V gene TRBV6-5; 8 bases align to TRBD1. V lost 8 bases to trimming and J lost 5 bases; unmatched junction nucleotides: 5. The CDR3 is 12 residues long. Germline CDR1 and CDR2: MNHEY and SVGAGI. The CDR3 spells CASRDRGHEQYF. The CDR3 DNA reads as TGTGCCAGCCGAGACAGGGGCCACGAGCAGTACTTC.

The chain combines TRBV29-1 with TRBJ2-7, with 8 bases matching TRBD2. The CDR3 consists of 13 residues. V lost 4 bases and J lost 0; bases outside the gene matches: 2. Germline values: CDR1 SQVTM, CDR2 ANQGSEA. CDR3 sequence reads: CSVASGYSYEQYF. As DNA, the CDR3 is TGCAGCGTTGCTAGCGGGTACTCCTACGAGCAGTACTTC.

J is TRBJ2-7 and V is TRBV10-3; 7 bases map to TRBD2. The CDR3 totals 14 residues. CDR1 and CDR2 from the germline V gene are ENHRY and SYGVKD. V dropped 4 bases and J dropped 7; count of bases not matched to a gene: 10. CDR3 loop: CAISGSAGVGEQYF. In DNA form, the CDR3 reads TGTGCCATCAGTGGGTCTGCGGGGGTGGGAGAGCAGTACTTC.

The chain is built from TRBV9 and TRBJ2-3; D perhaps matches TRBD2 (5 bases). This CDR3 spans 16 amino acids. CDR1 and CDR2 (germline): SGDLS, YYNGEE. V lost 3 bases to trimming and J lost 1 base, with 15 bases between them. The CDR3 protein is CASSAEGGAGTDTQYF. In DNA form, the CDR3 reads TGTGCCAGCAGCGCGGAAGGAGGCGCCGGCACAGATACGCAGTATTTT.

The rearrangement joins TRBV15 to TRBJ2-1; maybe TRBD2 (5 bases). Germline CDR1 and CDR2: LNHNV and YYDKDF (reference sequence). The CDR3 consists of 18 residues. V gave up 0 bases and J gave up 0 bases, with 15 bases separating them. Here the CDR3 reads CATSRDPDSAYSYNEQFF. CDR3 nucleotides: TGTGCCACCAGCAGAGATCCTGATAGCGCGTACTCCTACAATGAGCAGTTCTTC.

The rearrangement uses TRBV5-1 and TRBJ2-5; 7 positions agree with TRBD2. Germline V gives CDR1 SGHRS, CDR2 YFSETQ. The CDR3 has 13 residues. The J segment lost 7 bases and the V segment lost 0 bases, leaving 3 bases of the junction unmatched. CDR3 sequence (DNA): TGCGCCAGCAGCTTGGCGTCGGGGGGGACCCAGTACTTC. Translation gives CASSLASGGTQYF. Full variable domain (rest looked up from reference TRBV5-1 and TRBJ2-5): KAGVTQTPRYLIKTRGQQVTLSCSPISGHRSVSWYQQTPGQGLQFLFEYFSETQRNKGNFPGRFSGRQFSNSRSEMNVSTLELGDSALYLCASSLASGGTQYFGPGTRLLVL.

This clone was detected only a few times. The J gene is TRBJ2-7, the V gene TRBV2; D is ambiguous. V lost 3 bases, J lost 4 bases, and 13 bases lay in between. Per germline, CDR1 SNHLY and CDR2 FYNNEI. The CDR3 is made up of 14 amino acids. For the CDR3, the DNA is TGTGCCAGCAGTGATGATCCCAGAGAATACGAGCAGTACTTC. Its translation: CASSDDPREYEQYF.

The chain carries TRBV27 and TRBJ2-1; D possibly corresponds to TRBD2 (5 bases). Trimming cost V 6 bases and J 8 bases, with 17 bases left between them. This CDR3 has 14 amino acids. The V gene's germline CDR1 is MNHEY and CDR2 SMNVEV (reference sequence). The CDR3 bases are TGTGCCAGCAGATTAGACTATTTGTTCGATGAGCAGTTCTTC. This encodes CASRLDYLFDEQFF.